The rows below give T cell receptor beta chains drawn from one sample of a study of blood T cell repertoires in COVID-19. The protocol was immunoSEQ multiplex PCR, while the TCRdb copy is restricted to in-frame clones and leaves out a portion. The profile covers roughly 250,000 clones, with under 95% appearing a single time and 1.5% to 2% taken by the ten largest. The specimen sequenced was PBMCs or T cells enriched from blood (not recorded which). All receptors come from a woman aged 18-29 years who had recovered from COVID-19. Each CDR3 is given with its conserved first and last residue. The order of the fields is J gene, V gene, D gene, clone size, CDR3 protein, CDR3 DNA. D genes are given only for firm matches. Rows give clone size only sometimes, using once, few, many, or a class for an expanded clone.

TRBJ2-7,TRBV10-3,-,-,CAISLWDSSYEQYF,TGTGCCATCAGCTTATGGGACTCCTCCTACGAGCAGTACTTC
TRBJ1-1,TRBV5-1,-,-,CASTQTTGNTEAFF,TGCGCCAGCACCCAGACGACAGGGAACACTGAAGCTTTCTTT
TRBJ1-5,TRBV25-1,-,-,CASSTDGLNQPQHF,TGTGCCAGCAGTACGGACGGACTGAATCAGCCCCAGCATTTT
TRBJ2-1,TRBV7-9,TRBD2,-,CASSRYTSGVHNEQFF,TGTGCCAGCAGTCGCTATACTAGCGGGGTCCACAATGAGCAGTTCTTC
TRBJ2-1,TRBV7-2,-,few,CASSLLISAGNEQFF,TGTGCCAGCAGCTTATTGATTAGCGCCGGCAATGAGCAGTTCTTC
TRBJ1-5,TRBV11-2,TRBD1,-,CASSSDTDRVKHF,TGTGCCAGCAGCTCTGATACTGACAGGGTCAAACATTTT
TRBJ1-4,TRBV5-1,TRBD1,-,CASSLLIQGEAEKLFF,TGCGCCAGCAGCTTGCTTATCCAGGGGGAGGCTGAAAAACTGTTTTTT
TRBJ2-7,TRBV11-2,TRBD1,-,CASSLEVIGTGYEQYF,TGTGCCAGCAGCTTAGAAGTGATCGGGACAGGCTACGAGCAGTACTTC
TRBJ2-3,TRBV11-3,-,-,CASSLSRGGGTDTQYF,TGTGCCAGCAGCTTATCCAGGGGTGGCGGCACAGATACGCAGTATTTT
TRBJ2-7,TRBV29-1,TRBD2,-,CSVAGGPEEQYF,TGCAGCGTTGCGGGAGGGCCGGAGGAGCAGTACTTC
TRBJ2-1,TRBV27,TRBD2,-,CASSFMRGENNEQFF,TGTGCCAGCAGTTTTATGCGGGGGGAAAACAATGAGCAGTTCTTC
TRBJ2-3,TRBV10-1,TRBD2,-,CASSDTSGDTQYF,TGCGCCAGCAGTGATACTAGCGGAGATACGCAGTATTTT
TRBJ2-3,TRBV7-3,TRBD2,few,CASSPVSGGARDTQYF,TGTGCCAGCAGCCCGGTTAGCGGGGGGGCAAGAGATACGCAGTATTTT
TRBJ1-2,TRBV5-5,-,-,CASFTAAHYGYTF,TGTGCCAGCTTCACAGCGGCACACTATGGCTACACCTTC
TRBJ1-1,TRBV7-9,TRBD1,-,CASSVTGAYSTEAFF,TGTGCCAGCAGCGTTACAGGGGCCTACTCCACTGAAGCTTTCTTT
TRBJ1-5,TRBV10-3,-,-,CAISESAGGLQPQHF,TGTGCCATCAGTGAGTCAGCGGGAGGGCTTCAGCCCCAGCATTTT
TRBJ1-2,TRBV6-5,-,-,CASSYGASYGYTF,TGTGCCAGCAGTTACGGGGCCAGCTATGGCTACACCTTC
TRBJ2-3,TRBV5-1,-,-,CASSFYSGASTDTQYF,TGCGCCAGCAGCTTCTACTCAGGGGCTAGCACAGATACGCAGTATTTT
TRBJ1-3,TRBV28,-,-,CASSLIGSRGGNTIYF,TGTGCCAGCAGTTTAATTGGTTCCCGGGGGGGAAACACCATATATTTT
TRBJ2-1,TRBV13,TRBD2,-,CASSLGRGTGEQFF,TGTGCCAGCAGCTTAGGGCGGGGGACGGGGGAGCAGTTCTTC
TRBJ2-7,TRBV4-1,TRBD2,-,CASSQTVLRGGEEQYF,TGCGCCAGCAGCCAAACTGTGCTGCGGGGGGGCGAAGAGCAGTACTTC
TRBJ2-1,TRBV5-1,-,-,CASAPPLRGKTYNEQFF,TGCGCCAGCGCTCCCCCTCTCCGCGGGAAAACCTACAATGAGCAGTTCTTC
TRBJ2-3,TRBV2,-,-,CASRESSTDTQYF,TGTGCCAGCAGAGAGAGTAGCACAGATACGCAGTATTTT
TRBJ2-2,TRBV24-1,TRBD2,-,CASGGGEHGELFF,TGTGCCTCTGGGGGGGGTGAACACGGGGAGCTGTTTTTT
TRBJ2-7,TRBV28,-,-,CATHRPGAYEQYF,TGTGCCACCCACAGGCCGGGGGCCTACGAGCAGTACTTC
TRBJ1-1,TRBV11-3,-,-,CASSLYRGGEAFF,TGTGCCAGCAGCTTATATAGGGGGGGTGAAGCTTTCTTT
TRBJ1-6,TRBV2,TRBD1,few,CASLRRDRASPLHF,TGTGCCAGCCTACGCCGGGACAGGGCTTCACCCCTCCACTTT
TRBJ2-6,TRBV2,TRBD2,-,CASSVASGGFSGANVLTF,TGTGCCAGCAGTGTCGCTAGCGGGGGGTTCTCTGGGGCCAACGTCCTGACTTTC
TRBJ2-1,TRBV4-1,-,-,CASSQDYGEQFF,TGCGCCAGCAGCCAAGATTACGGTGAGCAGTTCTTC
TRBJ1-4,TRBV10-3,-,-,CAISGSTGLNEKLFF,TGTGCCATCAGTGGATCGACAGGACTTAATGAAAAACTGTTTTTT
TRBJ1-1,TRBV12-3/TRBV12-4,-,-,CASSLAGVPEAFF,TGTGCCAGCAGTTTGGCCGGGGTTCCTGAAGCTTTCTTT
TRBJ2-1,TRBV7-2,TRBD1,-,CASVRGTGSYNEQFF,TGTGCCAGCGTCCGCGGGACAGGTTCTTACAATGAGCAGTTCTTC
TRBJ1-2,TRBV29-1,TRBD1,-,CSTPGQGAYGYTF,TGCAGCACTCCCGGACAGGGGGCTTATGGCTACACCTTC
TRBJ2-2,TRBV24-1,-,-,CATSDYHRGGGGELFF,TGTGCCACCAGTGACTACCACAGGGGGGGTGGCGGGGAGCTGTTTTTT
TRBJ2-7,TRBV10-2,-,-,CASSGLQSRWSYEQYF,TGCGCCAGCAGTGGCCTGCAGTCGAGGTGGTCCTACGAGCAGTACTTC
TRBJ1-2,TRBV27,-,-,CASRLGQGRYYGYTF,TGTGCCAGCAGACTGGGGCAGGGGAGATATTATGGCTACACCTTC
TRBJ2-1,TRBV7-9,TRBD2,-,CASSLRGSGSGDEQFF,TGTGCCAGCAGCTTAAGGGGTAGCGGGAGTGGCGATGAGCAGTTCTTC
TRBJ2-5,TRBV6-2/TRBV6-3,-,-,CASSYRRLGGTQYF,TGTGCCAGCAGTTACAGAAGGTTAGGGGGGACCCAGTACTTC
TRBJ2-7,TRBV6-5,-,-,CASSYAATRSYEQYF,TGTGCCAGCAGTTACGCGGCGACCCGCTCCTACGAGCAGTACTTC
TRBJ1-6,TRBV18,-,-,CASSPDDRRYNSPLHF,TGTGCCAGCTCACCGGATGACAGGAGATATAATTCACCCCTCCACTTT
TRBJ2-1,TRBV11-3,TRBD2,once,CASRLAGGGSYNEQFF,TGTGCCAGCAGACTAGCGGGGGGCGGATCCTACAATGAGCAGTTCTTC
TRBJ2-7,TRBV20-1,-,-,CSATSVRGQYF,TGCAGTGCGACCTCCGTCAGAGGGCAGTACTTC
TRBJ1-1,TRBV2,-,few,CASGGLKTEAFF,TGTGCCAGCGGGGGACTGAAGACTGAAGCTTTCTTT
TRBJ1-2,TRBV9,-,-,CASSRSGLPYGYTF,TGTGCCAGCAGCCGGAGCGGACTTCCTTATGGCTACACCTTC
TRBJ2-2,TRBV5-8,-,-,CASSFRPTGELFF,TGTGCCAGCAGCTTTCGTCCCACCGGGGAGCTGTTTTTT
TRBJ2-3,TRBV4-2,TRBD2,-,CASSLELAGATDTQYF,TGTGCCAGCAGCCTCGAACTAGCGGGAGCCACAGATACGCAGTATTTT
TRBJ1-1,TRBV4-1,-,-,CASRQGLNTEAFF,TGCGCCAGCAGGCAGGGGTTGAACACTGAAGCTTTCTTT
TRBJ2-2,TRBV13,TRBD2,-,CASRERGSDTGELFF,TGTGCCAGCAGAGAGCGGGGAAGTGACACCGGGGAGCTGTTTTTT
TRBJ1-1,TRBV3-1/TRBV3-2,-,-,CASSREGQDTEAFF,TGTGCCAGCAGCAGGGAGGGGCAGGACACTGAAGCTTTCTTT
TRBJ1-5,TRBV2,-,-,CASSEGGGLGQPQHF,TGTGCCAGCAGTGAAGGCGGGGGCTTGGGGCAGCCCCAGCATTTT
TRBJ2-5,TRBV19,TRBD2,-,CASSISGRAEETQYF,TGTGCCAGTAGTATTAGCGGGAGGGCCGAGGAGACCCAGTACTTC
TRBJ1-2,TRBV29-1,-,-,CSVEERGGYTF,TGCAGCGTTGAAGAAAGGGGTGGCTACACCTTC
TRBJ1-6,TRBV25-1,-,-,CASSEWEQGKSPLHF,TGTGCCAGCAGTGAATGGGAGCAGGGGAAATCACCCCTCCACTTT